This T cell receptor (beta chain) originates from a study of breast tumors, draining lymph nodes, adjacent tissues. General study points: Tumor and nontumor repertoires were significantly more similar in luminal-like than in basal-like breast cancer. The lymph node origin of tumor T cells was framed as consistent with a hypothesis, not demonstrated. Data fit most tumor T cells coming from lymph node, expanding in tumor. Compared with lymph nodes, tumors were less diverse; compared with nontumor tissue, more.

This clonotype came up many times. Its target is unknown. Breast cancer patients provided tissue from their axillary draining lymph nodes. Trimming left V 1 base short and J 5 bases short, with 5 bases between. CDR3 length: 12 amino acids. Germline lookup yields CDR1 DFQATT and CDR2 SNEGSKA (reference sequence). TCRdb reprocessed the multiplex PCR reads with MiXCR, giving one entry per CDR3 protein. The repertoire has tens of thousands of distinct CDR3 sequences, about 20% of them found once; the top ten carry about 2.5%. Sequenced: axillary lymph node tissue. The receptor was isolated from a female donor with breast cancer. Some clones in this sample may be carry-over from other donors' samples. The chain combines TRBV20-1 with TRBJ2-2; D may be TRBD2 (5 bases). The CDR3 region has the DNA TGCAGTGCTAGAGGGAGGACCGGGGAGCTGTTTTTT. It is translated as CSARGRTGELFF.